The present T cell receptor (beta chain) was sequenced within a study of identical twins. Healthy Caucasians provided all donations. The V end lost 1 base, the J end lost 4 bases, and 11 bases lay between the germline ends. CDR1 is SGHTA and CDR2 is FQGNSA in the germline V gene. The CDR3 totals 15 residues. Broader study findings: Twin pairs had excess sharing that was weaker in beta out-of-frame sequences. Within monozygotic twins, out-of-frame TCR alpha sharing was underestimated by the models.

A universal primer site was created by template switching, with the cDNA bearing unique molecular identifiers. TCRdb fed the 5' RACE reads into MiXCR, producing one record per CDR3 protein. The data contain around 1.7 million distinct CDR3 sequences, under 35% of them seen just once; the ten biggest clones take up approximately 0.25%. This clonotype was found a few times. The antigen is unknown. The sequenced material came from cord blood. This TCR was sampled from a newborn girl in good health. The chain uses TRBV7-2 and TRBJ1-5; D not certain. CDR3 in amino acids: CASSLDPAYNQPQHF. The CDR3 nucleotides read TGTGCCAGCAGCTTAGATCCCGCCTATAATCAGCCCCAGCATTTT.